The rows below give T cell receptor beta chains drawn from one sample of a study of human T cells and chemical hapten exposure. TCRdb re-analysed the RACE reads in MiXCR, keeping a single row per CDR3 protein. The profile shows 300,000 to 450,000 distinct CDR3 sequences, 4.5% to 5.5% of them singletons. The sequencing used whole blood, collected in connection with sensitization to the hapten diphenylcyclopropenone (DPC). Source of these receptors: a woman aged 45-60 years with alopecia areata. Some clones in this sample may be carry-over from other donors' samples. The CDR3 runs from the conserved cysteine through the conserved F or W. Size values are once, few and many counts, or a class for expanded clones, and some rows have none.

V gene	J gene	CDR3 length	clone size	CDR3 protein
TRBV11-2	TRBJ2-1	15	many	CASSQLAGYYNEQFF
TRBV3-1	TRBJ2-1	12	many	CASSQGNREQFF
TRBV27	TRBJ1-1	10	many	CASFGTEAFF
TRBV3-1	TRBJ2-1	13	few	CASSLGSRDEQFF
TRBV10-1	TRBJ1-1	13	many	CASSRGIGTEAFF
TRBV12-5	TRBJ2-1	19	many	CASGLELTVLGRGVNEQFF
TRBV6-6	TRBJ2-3	14	many	CASWSGLAADTQYF
TRBV12-3/TRBV12-4	TRBJ2-7	16	few	CASSFRKRRGIYEQYF
TRBV4-2	TRBJ2-7	13	many	CASSHSGSYEQYF
TRBV11-2	TRBJ2-1	16	.	CASSLVASGKGNEQFF
TRBV12-3/TRBV12-4	TRBJ1-1	16	.	CASSLGQGARNTEAFF
TRBV6-6	TRBJ2-7	13	.	CALAQGLSYEQYF
TRBV4-1	TRBJ2-5	12	.	CASSQPQETQYF
TRBV2	TRBJ1-3	16	many	CASSENVGGIGNTIYF
TRBV6-6	TRBJ2-3	14	.	CASFIGAGTDTQYF
TRBV20-1	TRBJ2-3	14	.	CSARGGALTDTQYF
TRBV20-1	TRBJ2-7	14	many	CSAQKQGRWDEQYF
TRBV29-1	TRBJ2-1	14	many	CSAETSSSYNEQFF
TRBV29-1	TRBJ1-1	13	few	CSVTDRENTEAFF
TRBV24-1	TRBJ2-3	13	.	CAAEETSTDTQYF
TRBV10-3	TRBJ1-2	12	many	CAISDSTYGYTF
TRBV10-3	TRBJ2-3	17	many	CAISEPVISGSPDTQYF
TRBV14	TRBJ2-7	15	many	CASSHEARANYEQYF
TRBV28	TRBJ2-7	15	few	CASSPGTSGFYEQYF
TRBV12-3/TRBV12-4	TRBJ1-5	15	few	CASEAGQGGNQPQHF
TRBV12-3/TRBV12-4	TRBJ2-1	15	few	CASSLRRGGNNEQFF
TRBV9	TRBJ1-5	14	few	CASSEGSLNQPQHF
TRBV24-1	TRBJ1-2	14	many	CATSDLPDRDGYTF
TRBV27	TRBJ2-2	14	.	CASSSPSNTGELFF
TRBV11-2	TRBJ2-6	16	.	CASSFGRSSGANVLTF
TRBV14	TRBJ1-6	15	many	CASSQRTGPNSPLHF
TRBV6-5	TRBJ1-1	15	.	CASTPGRFMNTEAFF
TRBV20-1	TRBJ2-7	11	many	CSARAGYEQYF
TRBV18	TRBJ1-2	13	.	CASSHKVDYGYTF
TRBV7-6	TRBJ1-6	14	few	CASSVRSNNSPLHF
TRBV20-1	TRBJ2-3	16	many	CSAPRTSGTRADTQYF
TRBV5-1	TRBJ2-3	12	few	CASSFKADTQYF
TRBV12-3/TRBV12-4	TRBJ2-7	15	few	CASSSLAGLPYEQYF
TRBV12-3/TRBV12-4	TRBJ2-1	15	many	CASSLKLVTKNEQFF
TRBV29-1	TRBJ1-1	15	few	CSVEDPGTGSTEAFF
TRBV7-9	TRBJ2-1	14	few	CAIVAGQESNEQFF
TRBV20-1	TRBJ1-1	15	.	CSAPRYIQGNTEAFF
TRBV12-2	TRBJ1-1	16	many	CASRPRTGDQNTEAFF
TRBV7-2	TRBJ2-3	13	many	CASSLISSDTQYF
TRBV9	TRBJ2-3	15	few	CASSSTLATTDTQYF
TRBV5-1	TRBJ2-5	16	.	CASSPPGTPAGETQYF
TRBV4-1	TRBJ1-6	16	many	CASSQDNPVFQTPLHF
TRBV27	TRBJ1-5	15	many	CASSSRDRETQPQHF
TRBV20-1	TRBJ2-1	15	.	CSARDRGRGGNEQFF
TRBV5-6	TRBJ2-7	14	many	CASSLGDSLYEQYF
TRBV6-5	TRBJ1-1	12	many	CASSHRRTEAFF
TRBV20-1	TRBJ2-7	11	many	CSAGGGYEQYF
TRBV28	TRBJ1-1	15	.	CASSRIQGTNTEAFF
TRBV25-1	TRBJ2-7	15	few	CASSAAGTYVSEQYF
TRBV4-3	TRBJ2-3	15	many	CASSQDSGGTDTQYF
TRBV4-3	TRBJ2-3	13	few	CASSQVQEHTQYF
TRBV20-1	TRBJ2-1	11	many	CSASFYNEQFF